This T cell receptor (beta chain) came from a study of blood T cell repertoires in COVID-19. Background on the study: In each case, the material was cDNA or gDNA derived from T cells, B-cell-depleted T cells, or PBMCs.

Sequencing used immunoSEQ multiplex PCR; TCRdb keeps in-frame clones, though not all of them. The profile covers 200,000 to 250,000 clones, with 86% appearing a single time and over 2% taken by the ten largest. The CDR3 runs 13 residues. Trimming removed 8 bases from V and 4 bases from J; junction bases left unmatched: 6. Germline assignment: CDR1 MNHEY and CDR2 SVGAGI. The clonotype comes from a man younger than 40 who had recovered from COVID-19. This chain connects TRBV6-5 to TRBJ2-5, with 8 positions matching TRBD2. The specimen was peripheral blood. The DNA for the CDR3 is TGTGCCAGCGGCGATAGCGGGACAGAGACCCAGTACTTC. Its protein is CASGDSGTETQYF.